These 8 T cell receptor beta chains were sequenced from one sample in a study of cytomegalovirus exposure and HLA in healthy donors. The PCR had 60 Vbeta and 13 Jbeta primers. Method: immunoSEQ multiplex PCR; TCRdb's copy keeps in-frame clones and lacks some. The data show 150,000 to 200,000 clones, with over 75% seen just once and 2.5% to 3.5% held by the top ten. Specimen: PBMCs. These receptors originate from a female donor in good health and CMV-seronegative.

This sequence joins TRBV19 and TRBJ2-7; 11 nucleotides match TRBD2. Looked up from germline, CDR1 is LNHDA and CDR2 is SQIVND (reference sequence). V shed 7 bases and J 3 bases; nucleotides not matched to a gene: 5. The CDR3 has 14 amino acids. The CDR3 coding sequence is TGTGCCAGTAAGCGGACTAGCGGGTTCTACGAGCAGTACTTC. This sequence encodes CASKRTSGFYEQYF. Filled out from reference TRBV19 and TRBJ2-7, the complete variable domain reads DGGITQSPKYLFRKEGQNVTLSCEQNLNHDAMYWYRQDPGQGLRLIYYSQIVNDFQKGDIAEGYSVSREKKESFPLTVTSAQKNPTAFYLCASKRTSGFYEQYFGPGTRLTVT.

The genes are TRBV27 and TRBJ2-1; tentative D call: TRBD2 (5 bases). CDR1 and CDR2 from the germline V gene are MNHEY and SMNVEV (reference sequence). Trimming left V 4 bases short and J 2 bases short, with 6 bases between. The CDR3 length is 13 residues. The CDR3 nucleotides are TGTGCCAGCAGTTCCGGGACCTACAATGAGCAGTTCTTC. Encoded protein: CASSSGTYNEQFF.

The V call is TRBV11-3, the J call TRBJ2-1; 10 nucleotides align to TRBD2. Germline V gene data show CDR1 as SGHNT and CDR2 as YENEEA. The CDR3 runs 18 residues. Germline trimming cut 0 bases from V and 7 bases from J; bases unmatched to any gene: 12. In DNA form, the CDR3 reads TGTGCCAGCAGCTTAGAGAGCTCGGCTAGCGGGAGTAGAAATGAGCAGTTCTTC. It yields the protein CASSLESSASGSRNEQFF.

V and J are TRBV5-1 and TRBJ2-7, with D uncertain. Germline assignment: CDR1 SGHRS and CDR2 YFSETQ. Between the trimmed V and J ends, which lost 4 bases and 2 bases, there was a span of 10 bases. The CDR3 is 13 amino acids. CDR3 in DNA: TGCGCCAGCAGCCTACTCGAGGCCTACGAGCAGTACTTC. This gives the protein CASSLLEAYEQYF.

This chain connects TRBV21-1 to TRBJ1-5; TRBD1, the table's D call, was not compared with the DNA. TRBV21-1 has pseudogene status. The CDR3 totals 22 residues. The CDR3 sequence: CASSPFPVENREEAWSNQPQHF. The CDR3 DNA follows: TGTGCCAGCAGCCCCTTCCCGGTAGAAAACAGGGAAGAAGCCTGGAGCAATCAGCCCCAGCATTTT.

The chain carries TRBV9 and TRBJ2-5, with 14 bases fitting TRBD2. The CDR3 has 16 residues. Germline-derived CDR1 and CDR2 are SGDLS and YYNGEE. V trimming: 3 bases; J trimming: 4 bases; junction bases outside the gene matches: 5. Here the CDR3 reads CASSGGLAGERETQYF. The CDR3 DNA is TGTGCCAGCAGCGGGGGACTAGCGGGAGAGCGAGAGACCCAGTACTTC. Together with reference TRBV9 and TRBJ2-5, the CDR3 gives the full variable domain: DSGVTQTPKHLITATGQRVTLRCSPRSGDLSVYWYQQSLDQGLQFLIQYYNGEERAKGNILERFSAQQFPDLHSELNLSSLELGDSALYFCASSGGLAGERETQYFGPGTRLLVL.

This clone was seen only once. This rearrangement joins TRBV12-5 to TRBJ1-3; TRBD1 aligns across 9 bases. J gave up 4 bases and V 5 bases, and 6 bases lay outside the gene matches. Germline V gene lookup returns CDR1 LGHNT and CDR2 FRNRAP. The CDR3 is 15 residues long. CDR3 protein: CASGRGTGSGNTIYF. The CDR3 DNA follows: TGTGCTAGTGGTAGAGGGACAGGGAGCGGAAACACCATATATTTT. Full variable domain (rest looked up from reference TRBV12-5 and TRBJ1-3): DARVTQTPRHKVTEMGQEVTMRCQPILGHNTVFWYRQTMMQGLELLAYFRNRAPLDDSGMPKDRFSAEMPDATLATLKIQPSEPRDSAVYFCASGRGTGSGNTIYFGEGSWLTVV.

V usage is TRBV11-2 and J usage is TRBJ2-1, with 7 nucleotides matching TRBD1. This CDR3 contains 15 residues. Germline CDR1 and CDR2: SGHAT and FQNNGV. Trimming at V came to 0 bases and at J to 4 bases, leaving 3 bases not matched to a gene. In nucleotides, the CDR3 is TGTGCCAGCAGCTTAGAAGAGGGGGCTTACAATGAGCAGTTCTTC. It translates to CASSLEEGAYNEQFF.